The 20 T cell receptor beta chains below were found in one sample sequenced in a study of shared T cell receptors in the human thymus. Assay: immunoSEQ multiplex PCR; the TCRdb copy retains only in-frame clones and omits some. The data contain over 350,000 clones, more than 85% of them singletons. Specimen: thymocytes. Every receptor here comes from a human donor.

The V gene is TRBV21-1, the J gene TRBJ2-2. TRBV21-1 is listed as a pseudogene. The CDR3 spans 16 residues. The CDR3 is CASSRRAEVNTGELFF. The CDR3 DNA is TGTGCCAGCAGCAGAAGGGCCGAGGTGAACACCGGGGAGCTGTTTTTT.

The chain has TRBV5-1 and TRBJ1-1; D is undetermined. Germline CDR1 is SGHRS and CDR2 is YFSETQ. This CDR3 has 17 residues. Trimming stripped 0 bases from V and 1 base from J, with 16 bases between. The chain's CDR3 is CASSLDPVAGGNTEAFF. DNA of the CDR3: TGCGCCAGCAGCTTGGATCCAGTTGCAGGCGGGAACACTGAAGCTTTCTTT. Using reference TRBV5-1 and TRBJ1-1 for the parts outside the CDR3, the full variable domain is KAGVTQTPRYLIKTRGQQVTLSCSPISGHRSVSWYQQTPGQGLQFLFEYFSETQRNKGNFPGRFSGRQFSNSRSEMNVSTLELGDSALYLCASSLDPVAGGNTEAFFGQGTRLTVV.

The chain carries TRBV28 and TRBJ1-1, with TRBD1 matching 12 bases. This CDR3 region has 18 residues. The J segment lost 1 base and the V segment lost 5 bases, leaving 11 bases of the junction unmatched. The germline V gene encodes CDR1 MDHEN and CDR2 SYDVKM. CDR3 bases: TGTGCCAGCAGTCTACCCCGCCGGGACAGGGGGCCGAACACTGAAGCTTTCTTT. Its protein product is CASSLPRRDRGPNTEAFF.

J is TRBJ2-7 and V is TRBV5-6; 7 positions match TRBD2. Germline V gene data show CDR1 as SGHDT and CDR2 as YYEEEE. The length of the CDR3 is 14 residues. Losses at the gene ends were 3 bases for V and 5 bases for J; bases not matched to a gene: 8. CDR3 sequence reads: CASSSREPGNEQYF. DNA for the CDR3: TGTGCCAGCAGCTCGCGGGAGCCCGGGAACGAGCAGTACTTC.

This rearrangement joins TRBV9 to TRBJ1-1; 8 nucleotides match TRBD1. Germline CDR1 is SGDLS and CDR2 is YYNGEE. The junction had 5 bases not matched to a gene; V was cut back by 0 bases and J by 4 bases. This CDR3 is built from 15 residues. CDR3: CASSVATGGTTEAFF. CDR3 nucleotide sequence: TGTGCCAGCAGCGTAGCTACAGGGGGAACCACTGAAGCTTTCTTT.

V and J are TRBV14 and TRBJ2-5; 11 bases fit TRBD2. With V trimmed by 1 base and J by 5 bases, 21 bases remained unmatched. The CDR3 extends over 21 amino acids. Germline values: CDR1 SGHDN, CDR2 FVKESK. CDR3 region: CASSQAYWGASGLAGSETQYF. CDR3 bases: TGTGCCAGCAGCCAAGCATATTGGGGGGCCTCAGGACTAGCGGGCAGCGAGACCCAGTACTTC. Full variable domain (missing parts from reference TRBV14 and TRBJ2-5): EAGVTQFPSHSVIEKGQTVTLRCDPISGHDNLYWYRRVMGKEIKFLLHFVKESKQDESGMPNNRFLAERTGGTYSTLKVQPAELEDSGVYFCASSQAYWGASGLAGSETQYFGPGTRLLVL.

CDR3 bases: TGTGCCAGCAGCACCTTAAACGAGCAGTACTTC. The encoded protein is CASSTLNEQYF. This chain uses TRBV7-2 with TRBJ2-7, with unresolved D. CDR1 SGHTA and CDR2 FQGNSA come from the germline V gene. The CDR3 sequence is 11 residues long. V lost 5 bases to trimming and J lost 5 bases, with 7 bases between them.

The chain has TRBV18 and TRBJ2-5, with 12 bases fitting TRBD1. Germline V gene sequence: CDR1 KGHSH, CDR2 LQKENI. CDR3 length: 13 amino acids. J lost 13 bases, V lost 3 bases, and 6 bases had no gene match. This chain's CDR3 is CASSPGQGASRYF. In DNA, the CDR3 is TGTGCCAGCTCACCGGGACAGGGGGCCAGCCGGTACTTC.

For this clone: The junction differs from germline at one of its ends, possibly a read error. The chain joins TRBV20-1 to TRBJ2-6, with D tentatively TRBD1 (6 bases). The CDR3 contains 11 residues. Germline CDR1 and CDR2: DFQATT and SNEGSKA (reference sequence). DNA of the CDR3: TGCAGTGCTAGAGGCGCCCGACAGGCGTTTTTC. Translation gives CSARGARQAFF.

Points on this clone: One end of the junction does not line up with germline, which may come from a read error. The chain links TRBV6-6 to TRBJ2-1; the match to TRBD1 covers 7 bases. The CDR3 has 9 residues. Germline V gene lookup returns CDR1 MNHNY and CDR2 SVGAGI (reference sequence). CDR3 coding DNA: TGTGCCACCCCGGACAGGCTAATCTTC. Its protein is CATPDRLIF.

The chain employs TRBV4-2 and TRBJ2-3, with 12 nucleotides matching TRBD2. The junction had 9 bases not matched to a gene; V was cut back by 4 bases and J by 4 bases. The CDR3 totals 17 residues. Germline lookup yields CDR1 LGHNA and CDR2 YNFKEQ. The CDR3 DNA sequence: TGTGCCAGCAGCCGAATTTTCCTAGCGGGAGGGGCAGATACGCAGTATTTT. This gives the protein CASSRIFLAGGADTQYF.

The rearrangement links TRBV14 to TRBJ2-7, with TRBD1 matching 9 bases. V was clipped by 1 base and J by 5 bases; unmatched bases: 3. Germline V CDR1 and CDR2: SGHDN, FVKESK. The CDR3 length is 14 residues. CDR3 residues: CASSQVQGAHEQYF. The DNA of the CDR3 is TGTGCCAGCAGCCAAGTACAGGGGGCACACGAGCAGTACTTC.

This sequence joins TRBV4-3 and TRBJ2-7, with 10 bases matching TRBD2. The J segment lost 3 bases and the V segment lost 0 bases, leaving 11 bases of the junction unmatched. The germline gives CDR1 LGHNA, CDR2 YSLEER. The CDR3 is 18 residues long. Here the CDR3 reads CASSQDDFRTSGFYEQYF. CDR3 nucleotides: TGCGCCAGCAGCCAAGATGATTTTAGGACTAGCGGTTTCTACGAGCAGTACTTC.

V is TRBV19 and J is TRBJ2-3; TRBD1 agrees at 7 bases. CDR3 length: 13 amino acids. Germline V lookup: CDR1 LNHDA, CDR2 SQIVND (reference sequence). V shed 7 bases and J 4 bases; nucleotides not matched to a gene: 5. Here the CDR3 DNA reads TGTGCCAGTAAAACAGGGGCAGCAGATACGCAGTATTTT. It translates to CASKTGAADTQYF. Combining the CDR3 with reference TRBV19 and TRBJ2-3 gives the whole variable domain DGGITQSPKYLFRKEGQNVTLSCEQNLNHDAMYWYRQDPGQGLRLIYYSQIVNDFQKGDIAEGYSVSREKKESFPLTVTSAQKNPTAFYLCASKTGAADTQYFGPGTRLTVL.

V is TRBV6-5 and J is TRBJ2-7; D remains ambiguous. This CDR3 has 13 amino acids. The germline V gene encodes CDR1 MNHEY and CDR2 SVGAGI. The V end was cut by 2 bases, the J end by 0 bases, with 5 bases between. The CDR3 loop reads CASSYGPSYEQYF. The CDR3 nucleotides are TGTGCCAGCAGTTACGGACCCTCCTACGAGCAGTACTTC.

The CDR3 DNA reads TGCGCCAGCAGCCAAGAAGGGCTAGCGGGCCTTGATCAGCCAGATACGCAGTATTTT. It specifies CASSQEGLAGLDQPDTQYF. J is TRBJ2-3 and V is TRBV4-1; 8 nucleotides line up with TRBD2. The CDR3 has 19 residues. CDR1 and CDR2 from the germline V gene are MGHRA and YSYEKL. The V and J ends lost 0 bases and 4 bases, in that order; junction bases with no gene match: 15.

The sample holds a few counts of this clone. The V gene is TRBV5-4, the J gene TRBJ1-2; perhaps TRBD1 as D (6 bases). The CDR3 covers 15 residues. V was cut by 3 bases and J by 5 bases, with 17 bases left in between. Looked up from germline, CDR1 is SGHNT and CDR2 is YYREEE (reference sequence). CDR3 amino acids: CASSYWGALEYGYTF. The CDR3 DNA reads as TGTGCCAGCAGCTATTGGGGGGCCCTAGAATATGGCTACACCTTC. Combining the CDR3 with reference TRBV5-4 and TRBJ1-2 gives the whole variable domain ETGVTQSPTHLIKTRGQQVTLRCSSQSGHNTVSWYQQALGQGPQFIFQYYREEENGRGNFPPRFSGLQFPNYSSELNVNALELDDSALYLCASSYWGALEYGYTFGSGTRLTVV.

Remarks on this clone: A read error may account for a junction end that differs from germline. The chain combines TRBV18 with TRBJ2-1, with a weak D call TRBD2 (5 bases). Per the germline V gene, CDR1 is KGHSH and CDR2 is LQKENI. The CDR3 runs 13 residues. The CDR3 DNA reads as TGTGCCAGCACAATAGCGCCGCTCAATGGGCAGTTCTTC. As protein: CASTIAPLNGQFF.

The V call is TRBV5-4, the J call TRBJ1-1; 10 nucleotides agree with TRBD1. Germline-derived CDR1 and CDR2 are SGHNT and YYREEE (reference sequence). V was clipped by 2 bases and J by 5 bases; unmatched bases: 6. The length of the CDR3 is 15 residues. This CDR3 reads CASSFWDRGRTEAFF. CDR3 sequence (DNA): TGTGCCAGCAGCTTCTGGGACAGGGGAAGGACTGAAGCTTTCTTT.

The chain carries TRBV11-2 and TRBJ2-2; 10 bases match TRBD1. The junction had 14 bases not matched to a gene; V was cut back by 1 base and J by 6 bases. Looked up from germline, CDR1 is SGHAT and CDR2 is FQNNGV. The CDR3 has 19 amino acids. The CDR3 spells CASSLAPSGQGGRSGELFF. In DNA, the CDR3 is TGTGCCAGCAGCTTAGCCCCCAGCGGACAGGGGGGAAGGTCCGGGGAGCTGTTTTTT.